This TCR beta chain emerged from a study of vaccination and CD4 T cells after COVID-19. The wider study: Two Hispanic individuals were among six male and four female convalescent patients. Two mRNA vaccine doses were given, either BNT162b2 or mRNA-1273.

The CDR3 is made up of 20 amino acids. The junction had 22 bases not matched to a gene; V was cut back by 4 bases and J by 4 bases. Germline CDR1 and CDR2: SGHDN and FVKESK. Treatment: approximately 9-day PBMC culture with coronavirus spike peptide pools or control peptides (ViraFEST assay). ViraFEST used peptide pools to expand antigen-specific T cells, then sequenced TCRs. The Oncomine TCR Beta short-read assay generated sequence data from the DNA of cultured CD4+ T cells. Researchers extracted genomic DNA from CD4+ T cells that had been cultured. A single record per CDR3 protein comes from TCRdb applying MiXCR to the PCR reads. The table has just over 14,000 distinct CDR3 sequences, more than 40% seen once. A word on this clonotype: Its antigen is currently unknown.

This clonotype was sampled from a human donor who had recovered from COVID-19. Source material: CD4+ T cells from blood, cultured in vitro. The chain carries TRBV14 and TRBJ2-1; 7 bases are shared with TRBD2. CDR3 protein: CASSPTRDFPLAGLYNEQFF. CDR3 sequence (DNA): TGTGCCAGCAGCCCCACGCGGGACTTCCCATTAGCGGGCCTATACAATGAGCAGTTCTTC.